This TCR beta chain appears in the sequencing data of a study of CXCR3-negative and CXCR3-positive naive CD8 T cells. General study points: CXCR3-positive naive cells carried more hydrophobic TRB CDR3s than CXCR3-negative ones.

For this clonotype: Its antigen is unknown.

UMI-tagged TRB cDNA libraries were built via 5' RACE. TCRdb reprocessed the 5' RACE reads and keeps a single row for each CDR3 protein, giving no DNA. The sample totals 130,000 to 150,000 distinct CDR3 sequences. The CDR3 covers 13 residues. The V gene's germline CDR1 is SGHRS and CDR2 YFSETQ. This receptor was obtained from a human donor in good health. Some clones in this sample may be carry-over from other donors' samples. The chain couples TRBV5-1 to TRBJ2-7; the D call from TCRdb, TRBD1, cannot be confirmed without DNA. What was sequenced was naive CXCR3+ CD8+ T cells from blood. Noted subset: CD45RO-CCR7+CD27+CD95- naive CD8+ T cells expressing CXCR3 (TNR3+). CDR3 sequence reads: CASSYGQAYEQYF.